This is a list of T cell receptor beta chains from one sample in a study of T-cell reconstitution after alpha-beta-depleted transplantation in children. TCRdb reprocessed the PCR reads via MiXCR and lists one record per CDR3 protein. Of fewer than 550,000 distinct CDR3 sequences in the sample, 10% to 12% were seen once. The sample was PBMCs, mostly from graft donor cells, taken 180 days after TCRalphabeta/CD19-depleted stem cell transplant. All receptors come from a female patient between 2 and 15 years old who had a stem cell transplant for aplastic anemia, so the T cells may come from the graft donor. Both conserved end residues are part of each CDR3. The D gene is left open where the match is weak. Rows give clone size only sometimes, using once, few, many, or a class for an expanded clone.

>TRBJ2-1|few|TRBV20-1|TRBD2
CSARDPLAGGLEQFF
TGCAGTGCTAGAGATCCCCTAGCGGGAGGTTTAGAGCAGTTCTTC
>TRBJ2-7|few|TRBV7-9|TRBD1
CASDRGSSYEQYF
TGTGCCAGCGACAGGGGCAGTTCCTACGAGCAGTACTTC
>TRBJ2-7|few|TRBV12-3/TRBV12-4|TRBD2
CASRLAGGIEEQYF
TGTGCCAGCAGGCTAGCGGGAGGGATAGAGGAGCAGTACTTC
>TRBJ2-4|few|TRBV4-2|TRBD1
CASSQGDRGRDIQYF
TGTGCCAGCAGCCAAGGGGACAGGGGGCGAGACATTCAGTACTTC
>TRBJ2-1|-|TRBV7-8|-
CASSPDQNEQFF
TGTGCCAGCAGCCCCGACCAAAATGAGCAGTTCTTC
>TRBJ2-2|-|TRBV20-1|-
CSARDPKITRELFF
TGCAGTGCTAGAGATCCCAAAATAACCCGGGAGCTGTTTTTT
>TRBJ1-2|-|TRBV4-2|-
CASSQEGQPYGYTF
TGTGCCAGCAGCCAAGAAGGGCAGCCTTATGGCTACACCTTC
>TRBJ1-2|few|TRBV25-1|-
CASSVASTARYTF
TGTGCCAGCAGTGTAGCCTCGACAGCTCGCTACACCTTC
>TRBJ1-5|-|TRBV7-2|TRBD1
CASSLDDRARHF
TGTGCCAGCAGCTTAGATGACAGGGCCCGGCATTTT
>TRBJ1-5|few|TRBV19|-
CASRGRDSNQPQHF
TGTGCCAGTAGAGGAAGGGATAGCAATCAGCCCCAGCATTTT
>TRBJ1-5|few|TRBV7-8|-
CASSPGAWGIHQPQHF
TGTGCCAGCAGCCCGGGGGCATGGGGTATCCATCAGCCCCAGCATTTT
>TRBJ1-3|few|TRBV12-5|-
CASGFVQGRNTIYF
TGTGCTAGTGGTTTTGTGCAGGGCAGAAACACCATATATTTT
>TRBJ2-7|many|TRBV29-1|TRBD1
CSVEGGGGYEQYF
TGCAGCGTTGAAGGAGGGGGCGGTTACGAGCAGTACTTC
>TRBJ1-2|-|TRBV7-9|TRBD1
CASSPLPGQGPLYGYTF
TGTGCCAGCAGCCCTTTGCCGGGACAGGGGCCACTTTATGGCTACACCTTC
>TRBJ2-1|-|TRBV20-1|-
CSARKSFRDEQFF
TGCAGTGCTAGAAAATCCTTCCGTGATGAGCAGTTCTTC
>TRBJ2-5|-|TRBV5-1|TRBD1
CASTLGTGRQETQYF
TGCGCCAGCACCCTGGGGACAGGCAGGCAAGAGACCCAGTACTTC
>TRBJ2-7|many|TRBV15|TRBD1
CATSRGGDSTSSYEQYF
TGTGCCACCAGCAGAGGAGGGGACAGCACGAGCTCCTACGAGCAGTACTTC
>TRBJ2-3|many|TRBV4-3|TRBD2
CASTRGGGTDTQYF
TGCGCCAGCACCCGGGGGGGCGGCACAGATACGCAGTATTTT
>TRBJ2-3|few|TRBV5-1|TRBD1
CASSLRTGDTDTQYF
TGCGCCAGCAGCCTCCGGACAGGGGACACAGATACGCAGTATTTT
>TRBJ2-1|-|TRBV20-1|TRBD2
CSARDLAGGYNEQFF
TGCAGTGCTAGAGATCTAGCGGGAGGTTACAATGAGCAGTTCTTC
>TRBJ2-3|-|TRBV3-1|-
CASSQDPSADTQYF
TGTGCCAGCAGCCAAGATCCTAGCGCAGATACGCAGTATTTT
>TRBJ2-3|-|TRBV28|-
CASSRFRDTQYF
TGTGCCAGCAGTAGGTTCCGGGATACGCAGTATTTT
>TRBJ2-4|-|TRBV10-3|TRBD1
CAISGTGGLGKNIQYF
TGTGCCATCAGCGGGACAGGGGGCTTGGGCAAAAACATTCAGTACTTC
>TRBJ2-1|medium-sized|TRBV6-2/TRBV6-3|TRBD2
CASQSGIGYNEQFF
TGTGCCAGCCAAAGCGGGATAGGCTACAATGAGCAGTTCTTC
>TRBJ1-4|few|TRBV4-3|-
CASSQVPGISEKLFF
TGCGCCAGCAGCCAAGTTCCCGGCATCTCTGAAAAACTGTTTTTT
>TRBJ2-1|-|TRBV18|-
CASSPRTYPGEFF
TGTGCCAGCTCACCAAGGACTTATCCGGGGGAGTTCTTC
>TRBJ1-2|-|TRBV30|-
CAWNSGYGYTF
TGTGCCTGGAATTCAGGGTATGGCTACACCTTC
>TRBJ2-7|few|TRBV4-3|-
CASSQGQGRPYEQYF
TGCGCCAGCAGCCAAGGGCAGGGAAGGCCCTACGAGCAGTACTTC
>TRBJ1-2|few|TRBV29-1|-
CSVGEGFTAYGYTF
TGCAGCGTTGGGGAGGGATTCACGGCCTATGGCTACACCTTC
>TRBJ1-3|few|TRBV6-5|-
CASSYVASSSGNTIYF
TGTGCCAGCAGTTACGTCGCATCGAGCTCTGGAAACACCATATATTTT
>TRBJ2-6|-|TRBV20-1|-
CSAIPRVGGANVLTF
TGCAGTGCTATCCCCCGTGTGGGAGGGGCCAACGTCCTGACTTTC
>TRBJ1-4|many|TRBV5-1|-
CASSSDRPNEKLFF
TGCGCCAGCAGCTCCGACAGGCCGAATGAAAAACTGTTTTTT
>TRBJ2-7|many|TRBV6-1|-
CASSPRESSYEQYF
TGTGCCAGCAGTCCCAGGGAAAGCTCCTACGAGCAGTACTTC
>TRBJ2-7|few|TRBV7-2|-
CASRETGRQYF
TGTGCCAGCAGGGAGACTGGAAGGCAGTACTTC
>TRBJ1-2|-|TRBV12-3/TRBV12-4|-
CASTRTGGYTF
TGTGCCAGCACCAGAACCGGGGGCTACACCTTC
>TRBJ2-3|-|TRBV11-2|-
CASSLEVKRGLQYF
TGTGCCAGCAGCTTAGAGGTGAAACGGGGCTTGCAGTATTTT
>TRBJ2-3|few|TRBV7-8|-
CASSPGAHTDTQYF
TGTGCCAGCAGCCCCGGGGCCCACACAGATACGCAGTATTTT
>TRBJ2-3|few|TRBV7-2|-
CASTSSMPAADTQYF
TGTGCCAGCACCTCCTCCATGCCAGCTGCGGATACGCAGTATTTT
>TRBJ1-2|-|TRBV20-1|-
CSATGGAVGSNYGYTF
TGCAGTGCTACCGGAGGGGCGGTGGGCAGTAACTATGGCTACACCTTC
>TRBJ2-1|-|TRBV9|TRBD1
CASSGGTGGEGEQFF
TGTGCCAGCAGTGGAGGGACAGGGGGTGAGGGGGAGCAGTTCTTC
>TRBJ2-2|-|TRBV5-6|-
CASSWERYGELFF
TGTGCCAGCAGTTGGGAGCGTTACGGGGAGCTGTTTTTT
>TRBJ2-7|-|TRBV29-1|-
CSAAWTVSYEQYF
TGCAGCGCAGCATGGACAGTCTCCTACGAGCAGTACTTC
>TRBJ2-4|-|TRBV4-3|-
CASSSGDLGAKNSQYF
TGCGCCAGCAGCTCTGGTGATTTGGGTGCCAAAAACAGTCAGTACTTC
>TRBJ1-5|-|TRBV27|-
CASMVAAYSNQPQHF
TGTGCCAGCATGGTGGCAGCTTATAGCAATCAGCCCCAGCATTTT
>TRBJ1-4|-|TRBV7-2|-
CASSFGANNEKLFF
TGTGCCAGCAGTTTCGGGGCTAATAATGAAAAACTGTTTTTT
>TRBJ1-2|few|TRBV7-8|TRBD1
CASSLSTGGGSGYTF
TGTGCCAGCAGCTTATCAACAGGGGGAGGTAGTGGCTACACCTTC
>TRBJ2-7|many|TRBV28|-
CASSYGGASYEQYF
TGTGCCAGCAGTTATGGGGGAGCCTCCTACGAGCAGTACTTC
>TRBJ1-1|few|TRBV4-3|-
CASSQDGGVSTEAFF
TGCGCCAGCAGCCAAGATGGGGGGGTCAGCACTGAAGCTTTCTTT
>TRBJ2-3|few|TRBV4-3|-
CASSPSGAPDTQYF
TGCGCCAGCAGCCCTTCGGGGGCCCCGGATACGCAGTATTTT
>TRBJ1-5|-|TRBV20-1|-
CSGTGRHSNQPQHF
TGCAGTGGAACGGGACGGCATAGCAATCAGCCCCAGCATTTT
>TRBJ1-2|-|TRBV20-1|-
CSARQGGYTF
TGCAGTGCTAGACAGGGTGGCTACACCTTC
>TRBJ2-3|few|TRBV25-1|-
CASSGQEDTQYF
TGTGCCAGCAGTGGTCAGGAAGATACGCAGTATTTT
>TRBJ1-2|many|TRBV27|-
CASSSAGHYGYTF
TGTGCCAGCAGTTCAGCAGGGCACTATGGCTACACCTTC
>TRBJ1-5|-|TRBV19|-
CASSARHLGNQPQHF
TGTGCCAGTAGTGCCCGACACTTAGGCAATCAGCCCCAGCATTTT